This T cell receptor beta chain was profiled in a study of blood T cell repertoires in COVID-19. For the study at large: The origin of the acute and convalescent COVID-19 samples was the United States, Italy and Spain.

This CDR3 region has 14 residues. Germline-derived CDR1 and CDR2 are SGHRS and YFSETQ. Trimming removed 4 bases from V and 4 bases from J, with 14 bases in between. The authors' processing: By means of reference gene primer amplification, nucleated cell counts were estimated. Profiling relied on immunoSEQ multiplex PCR, and the TCRdb table lists in-frame clones only, not all of them. Clone size and the V and J calls come from that table; the DNA yielded D and trimming. The sample includes approximately 190,000 clones, nearly 90% of them seen just once. This receptor was identified in a man aged 60 to 75 with active or convalescent COVID-19. The chain combines TRBV5-1 with TRBJ1-2, with D possibly matching TRBD1 (6 bases). The sequenced sample consisted of peripheral blood. The CDR3 DNA reads TGCGCCAGCAGCCAGAGGGAGGGGGGCTATGGCTACACCTTC. It yields the protein CASSQREGGYGYTF.